The rows below give T cell receptor beta chains drawn from one sample of a study of T cell responses to AZD1222 COVID-19 vaccine. Method: immunoSEQ multiplex PCR; TCRdb's copy keeps in-frame clones and lacks some. The table includes around 160,000 clones, about 93% detected once. The sequencing used peripheral blood, collected on day 0 of AZD1222 vaccination. The receptors shown here come from an adult in good health. Each CDR3 is given with its conserved first and last residue. D genes are given only for firm matches. Clone size, where shown, is once, few, many, or a class for clones that have expanded.

CASSLEAGEPYNEQFF | TGCGCCAGCAGCTTGGAGGCGGGAGAACCCTACAATGAGCAGTTCTTC | NA | TRBJ2-1 | TRBV5-1 | TRBD2
CASSSRQGRHTEAFF | TGTGCCAGCAGCTCTAGACAGGGGCGACACACTGAAGCTTTCTTT | NA | TRBJ1-1 | TRBV11-2 | TRBD1
CAIRDTDPYEQYF | TGTGCCATCCGGGACACGGATCCCTACGAGCAGTACTTC | NA | TRBJ2-7 | TRBV24-1 | NA
CASSLGGTGFVGYTF | TGCGCCAGCAGCTTGGGTGGGACAGGGTTTGTTGGCTACACCTTC | NA | TRBJ1-2 | TRBV5-1 | TRBD1
CASSLSGVHSTDTQYF | TGTGCCAGCAGCTTGAGTGGAGTACATAGCACAGATACGCAGTATTTT | once | TRBJ2-3 | TRBV5-4 | NA
CASSQKGPRGHNEQFF | TGTGCCAGCAGCCAAAAGGGCCCCCGGGGACACAATGAGCAGTTCTTC | NA | TRBJ2-1 | TRBV14 | NA
CASSQGKSNSPLHF | TGTGCCAGCAGCCAGGGGAAGTCTAATTCACCCCTCCACTTT | NA | TRBJ1-6 | TRBV3-1/TRBV3-2 | NA
CSVGTGPYYGYTF | TGCAGCGTGGGGACAGGGCCTTACTATGGCTACACCTTC | once | TRBJ1-2 | TRBV29-1 | TRBD1
CASSPTGDTIYF | TGTGCCAGCTCACCCACCGGGGACACCATATATTTT | NA | TRBJ1-3 | TRBV18 | NA
CASSLMGQGYTF | TGTGCCAGCAGTTTGATGGGACAGGGGTACACCTTC | NA | TRBJ1-2 | TRBV12-3/TRBV12-4 | TRBD1
CASSLPNPGQGSDYGYTF | TGTGCCAGCAGTTTACCTAATCCGGGACAGGGGTCTGACTATGGCTACACCTTC | NA | TRBJ1-2 | TRBV28 | TRBD1
CASSLVARSSTDTQYF | TGCGCCAGCAGCTTGGTTGCAAGGTCTAGCACAGATACGCAGTATTTT | NA | TRBJ2-3 | TRBV5-1 | NA
CASSHPEGNTEAFF | TGCGCCAGCAGCCACCCTGAGGGGAACACTGAAGCTTTCTTT | NA | TRBJ1-1 | TRBV4-1 | NA
CASSQGVSRQSNEKLFF | TGCGCCAGCAGCCAAGGGGTTTCGAGACAGTCAAATGAAAAACTGTTTTTT | NA | TRBJ1-4 | TRBV4-1 | NA
CASSRDNLYEQYF | TGTGCCAGCAGCCGCGACAACCTCTACGAGCAGTACTTC | NA | TRBJ2-7 | TRBV28 | NA
CAIRPGRDTGELFF | TGTGCCATCCGACCCGGGCGGGACACCGGGGAGCTGTTTTTT | NA | TRBJ2-2 | TRBV6-5 | NA
CASSVGQGGEKLFF | TGTGCCAGCAGCGTAGGGCAGGGTGGTGAAAAACTGTTTTTT | NA | TRBJ1-4 | TRBV9 | NA
CASSYEGGLDYGYTF | TGTGCCAGCAGCTATGAGGGGGGACTCGATTATGGCTACACCTTC | NA | TRBJ1-2 | TRBV28 | NA
CAWSPPGLGNQPQHF | TGTGCCTGGAGCCCTCCGGGCTTGGGCAATCAGCCCCAGCATTTT | NA | TRBJ1-5 | TRBV30 | NA
CASNPAQGSELFF | TGTGCCAGCAACCCCGCACAGGGTTCGGAACTGTTTTTT | few | TRBJ1-4 | TRBV12-3/TRBV12-4 | NA
CASSPGQANEKLFF | TGTGCCAGCTCACCCGGACAGGCTAATGAAAAACTGTTTTTT | NA | TRBJ1-4 | TRBV18 | TRBD1
CASSLLAGVEDTQYF | TGCGCCAGCAGCTTACTAGCGGGAGTTGAAGATACGCAGTATTTT | NA | TRBJ2-3 | TRBV5-1 | TRBD2
CASSRDRRRERNIQYF | TGTGCCAGTAGTAGGGACAGACGGAGGGAGCGAAACATTCAGTACTTC | NA | TRBJ2-4 | TRBV19 | NA
CASREGYRSNTEAFF | TGTGCCAGCAGAGAGGGGTACAGGTCAAACACTGAAGCTTTCTTT | NA | TRBJ1-1 | TRBV3-1/TRBV3-2 | NA
CASSLPGQGVLPYSPLHF | TGTGCCAGCAGTTTACCGGGACAGGGTGTCTTGCCTTATTCACCCCTCCACTTT | NA | TRBJ1-6 | TRBV28 | TRBD1
CASREDLKWTGDSNQPQHF | TGTGCCAGCAGGGAGGACTTGAAATGGACAGGAGATAGCAATCAGCCCCAGCATTTT | NA | TRBJ1-5 | TRBV28 | TRBD1
CASRAGRSNSGNTIYF | TGTGCCAGCAGGGCGGGCAGGTCAAACTCTGGAAACACCATATATTTT | NA | TRBJ1-3 | TRBV27 | NA
CAWSPSTGGVNYGYTF | TGTGCCTGGAGCCCCTCGACAGGGGGCGTAAACTATGGCTACACCTTC | NA | TRBJ1-2 | TRBV30 | TRBD1
CASSERRDTEAFF | TGCGCCAGCAGTGAACGCAGGGACACTGAAGCTTTCTTT | few | TRBJ1-1 | TRBV10-1 | NA
CASSVDGGGGEKLFF | TGTGCCAGCAGCGTAGACGGGGGCGGGGGTGAAAAACTGTTTTTT | NA | TRBJ1-4 | TRBV9 | NA